This T cell receptor beta chain was identified during a study of blood T cell repertoires in COVID-19. Study context: The analysed material was cDNA or gDNA that came from T cells, B-cell-depleted T cells, or PBMCs.

The CDR3 is made up of 15 amino acids. Trimming took off 0 bases at V and 5 bases at J, with 11 bases between the two ends. Per germline, CDR1 MGHRA and CDR2 YSYEKL. In the authors' methods: Scientists estimated how many nucleated cells there were by amplifying reference gene primers. Libraries were prepared by immunoSEQ multiplex PCR; TCRdb keeps only in-frame clonotypes and omits some of them. V and J calls and clone size are as listed in that table; D and trimming were resolved from the DNA. The sample lists fewer than 200,000 clones; just under 90% were seen once. The chain recombines TRBV4-1 with TRBJ1-5, with unresolved D. The sequenced sample was peripheral blood. This TCR was sampled from a woman aged 70-85 years with COVID-19, enrolled during active disease. The CDR3 loop reads CASSQESSFDQPQHF. The CDR3, as DNA: TGCGCCAGCAGCCAAGAGAGTAGCTTCGATCAGCCCCAGCATTTT.